Shown below are 14 T cell receptor beta chains from a single sample sequenced in a study of T cell clones after liver transplantation. Sequencing was performed with immunoSEQ multiplex PCR; in TCRdb, only in-frame clones are kept and a portion is missing. The sample contains some 120,000 clones, 90% of which appear only once. The sample was CD4+ T cells from blood, taken 12 months after liver transplant. The receptors shown here come from a human patient who received a liver transplant. The graft donor may account for some of the T cells.

In its sample, this clone was seen once. The V and J genes are TRBV27 and TRBJ1-5; 10 bases are a match to TRBD1. Trimming at V came to 5 bases and at J to 5 bases, leaving 6 bases not matched to a gene. The CDR3 is 15 amino acids. CDR1 is MNHEY, CDR2 SMNVEV, per germline (reference sequence). This CDR3 is CASSTPDRGHQPQHF. CDR3 DNA: TGTGCCAGCAGTACTCCCGACAGGGGGCATCAGCCCCAGCATTTT.

The V gene is TRBV5-8, the J gene TRBJ2-7; D is perhaps TRBD1 or TRBD2 (5 bases each). This CDR3 is built from 12 residues. The germline gives CDR1 SGHTS, CDR2 YDEGEE. Trimming took 4 bases from V and 4 from J, leaving 9 bases between them. The CDR3 bases are TGTGCCAGCAGCAGGGACCCTTACGAGCAGTACTTC. Residues: CASSRDPYEQYF.

This rearrangement joins TRBV5-4 to TRBJ1-1; no clear D. Germline V gives CDR1 SGHNT, CDR2 YYREEE (reference sequence). This CDR3 has 13 residues. Trimming stripped 2 bases from V and 2 bases from J, with 7 bases between. Here the CDR3 reads CASSFGSNTEAFF. The CDR3, as DNA: TGTGCCAGCAGCTTTGGCAGTAACACTGAAGCTTTCTTT.

This clone was picked up a small number of times. This rearrangement joins TRBV6-4 to TRBJ1-5; 8 nucleotides match TRBD1. Trimming took 7 bases from V and 9 from J; bases not matched to a gene: 11. The CDR3 is made up of 14 amino acids. CDR1 and CDR2 (germline): MRHNA, SNTAGT. CDR3 protein: CASNPRQGPLPQHF. The CDR3 nucleotides read TGTGCCAGCAATCCACGACAGGGGCCTCTGCCCCAGCATTTT.

In its sample, this clone was seen once. V and J are TRBV7-2 and TRBJ1-6, with TRBD1 as a possible D gene (5 bases). Germline CDR1 SGHTA, CDR2 FQGNSA. This CDR3 is 14 amino acids long. Trimming took off 2 bases at V and 12 bases at J, with 14 bases between the two ends. The CDR3 is CASSLSQAPGPLHF. DNA of the CDR3: TGTGCCAGCAGCTTATCACAGGCCCCTGGACCCCTCCACTTT.

V and J are TRBV4-1 and TRBJ1-2, with TRBD1 identical over 7 bases. The CDR3 loop spans 18 amino acids. Germline lookup yields CDR1 MGHRA and CDR2 YSYEKL. J lost 3 bases, V lost 1 base, and 14 bases had no gene match. The CDR3 DNA is TGCGCCAGCAGCCAAGGGAGGATTGGGCAGGGGGGCTACTATGGCTACACCTTC. Its translation is CASSQGRIGQGGYYGYTF.

The chain couples TRBV28 to TRBJ1-5, with D unresolved. This CDR3 spans 15 amino acids. From germline, CDR1 is MDHEN and CDR2 SYDVKM. Deletions cut 2 bases from V and 4 bases from J, with 12 bases between. The CDR3 region is CASSLNHKVNQPQHF. The CDR3 nucleotides are TGTGCCAGCAGTTTAAATCACAAGGTAAATCAGCCCCAGCATTTT.

V gene TRBV7-2 combines with J gene TRBJ2-2; no definite D call. Germline V gene lookup returns CDR1 SGHTA and CDR2 FQGNSA. With 7 bases removed from V and 7 bases from J, the gap between germline ends came to 7 bases. The CDR3 sequence is 11 residues long. CDR3: CASTPYGELFF. The DNA of the CDR3 is TGTGCCAGCACCCCCTACGGGGAGCTGTTTTTT.

This rearrangement joins TRBV6-4 to TRBJ2-3; 7 bases are a match to TRBD2. Germline loops: CDR1 MRHNA, CDR2 SNTAGT. CDR3 length: 14 amino acids. J gave up 1 base and V 6 bases, and 4 bases lay outside the gene matches. This CDR3 reads CASSLGGGTDTQYF. In DNA form, the CDR3 reads TGTGCCAGCAGCCTGGGGGGGGGCACAGATACGCAGTATTTT.

The chain recombines TRBV11-2 with TRBJ2-2, with D hard to call. The V end lost 1 base, the J end lost 4 bases, and 10 bases lay between the germline ends. In germline, CDR1 is SGHAT, CDR2 FQNNGV. The CDR3 is 15 amino acids. CDR3 amino acids: CASSLGPSSTGELFF. DNA for the CDR3: TGTGCCAGCAGCTTAGGCCCCTCGTCCACCGGGGAGCTGTTTTTT.

V is TRBV28 and J is TRBJ1-5, with 10 positions matching TRBD1. This CDR3 spans 15 amino acids. V was pared by 3 bases and J by 6 bases, with 5 bases of the junction left unmatched. Per germline, CDR1 MDHEN and CDR2 SYDVKM. Here the CDR3 reads CASSFWTGGIQPQHF. The CDR3 DNA sequence: TGTGCCAGCAGTTTTTGGACAGGGGGTATTCAGCCCCAGCATTTT.

V is TRBV10-3 and J is TRBJ2-5; 8 bases line up with TRBD1. Germline values: CDR1 ENHRY, CDR2 SYGVKD. The CDR3 is 14 residues long. Trimming removed 4 bases from V and 3 bases from J; junction bases left unmatched: 4. Here the CDR3 reads CAISGTGKEETQYF. CDR3 DNA sequence: TGTGCCATCAGTGGGACAGGGAAGGAAGAGACCCAGTACTTC.

J is TRBJ2-7 and V is TRBV19; D unresolved. Germline-derived CDR1 and CDR2 are LNHDA and SQIVND (reference sequence). The V gene lost 1 base and the J gene lost 0 bases, with 10 bases spanning the gap. The CDR3 has 15 amino acids. CDR3: CASSIGTTSSYEQYF. The CDR3 nucleotides read TGTGCCAGTAGTATAGGGACGACCAGCTCCTACGAGCAGTACTTC.

V gene TRBV10-3 combines with J gene TRBJ2-1, with 7 positions matching TRBD2. The germline V gene encodes CDR1 ENHRY and CDR2 SYGVKD. The J segment lost 6 bases and the V segment lost 2 bases, leaving 7 bases of the junction unmatched. The CDR3 covers 15 residues. For the CDR3, the DNA is TGTGCCATCAGTGAGGTCCTAGGGAGGGTCAATGAGCAGTTCTTC. Its protein product is CAISEVLGRVNEQFF.